The sequence of this T cell receptor beta chain was determined in a study of blood T cell repertoires in COVID-19. The V gene end was trimmed by 1 base and the J gene end by 8 bases; junction bases not matched to a gene: 2. The CDR3 totals 14 residues. Germline-derived CDR1 and CDR2 are MGHRA and YSYEKL. Assignment of participants to cohorts was predicated upon participant-reported clinical history. Recovery meant two consecutive negative NP/OP PCR tests, professional clearance, or resolved symptoms. The data were produced by immunoSEQ multiplex PCR, yet TCRdb's version contains in-frame clones alone and is incomplete. Among approximately 170,000 clones listed, under 85% were seen once.

The TCR was taken from a man aged 50 to 59 who had recovered from COVID-19. The chain is built from TRBV4-1 and TRBJ1-6, with TRBD1 matching over 7 bases. The specimen sequenced was PBMCs or T cells enriched from blood (not recorded which). The CDR3 DNA sequence: TGCGCCAGCAGCCAAGGACAGGGTTATTCACCCCTCCACTTT. This codes for CASSQGQGYSPLHF.